The rows below give T cell receptor beta chains drawn from one sample of a study of blood T cell repertoires in COVID-19. Produced via immunoSEQ multiplex PCR; TCRdb's table is partial and in-frame only. The sample lists fewer than 600,000 clones, 85% to 90% occurring once. Sequenced sample: peripheral blood. Receptors were obtained from a man aged 18 to 35 with COVID-19, enrolled during active disease. Each CDR3 is given with its conserved first and last residue. A D gene is named only where the DNA matches it firmly. Rows give clone size only sometimes, using once, few, many, or a class for an expanded clone.

NA,TRBV9,TRBJ2-1,NA,CASSVASRLATNNEQFF,TGTGCCAGCAGCGTAGCCTCGAGGCTAGCGACGAACAATGAGCAGTTCTTC
TRBD1,TRBV29-1,TRBJ2-7,NA,CSVTGTGAYEQYF,TGCAGCGTAACCGGGACAGGAGCCTACGAGCAGTACTTC
NA,TRBV10-3,TRBJ1-6,NA,CAISDEVDRTTSPLHF,TGTGCCATCAGCGATGAAGTGGACAGAACCACGTCACCCCTCCACTTT
NA,TRBV5-1,TRBJ1-3,NA,CATQREAGNTIYF,TGCGCCACCCAACGCGAGGCCGGAAACACCATATATTTT
TRBD2,TRBV5-6,TRBJ2-3,NA,CASSPLAGGDTQYF,TGTGCCAGCAGCCCTCTAGCGGGGGGAGATACGCAGTATTTT
TRBD1,TRBV19,TRBJ1-5,once,CASSILSGTDDQPQHF,TGTGCCAGTAGTATTCTTTCAGGGACAGATGACCAGCCCCAGCATTTT
TRBD1,TRBV7-6,TRBJ1-6,NA,CASSRQGSSYNSPLHF,TGTGCCAGCAGCCGACAGGGGAGCTCCTATAATTCACCCCTCCACTTT
NA,TRBV12-5,TRBJ2-2,NA,CASGLARSRMNTGELFF,TGTGCTAGTGGTTTGGCTCGATCGCGTATGAACACCGGGGAGCTGTTTTTT
TRBD1,TRBV7-9,TRBJ1-6,NA,CASSRDRDNSPLHF,TGTGCCAGCAGCCGGGACAGGGATAATTCACCCCTCCACTTT
TRBD1,TRBV9,TRBJ2-3,few,CASSDKDRVEDTQYF,TGTGCCAGCAGCGATAAGGACAGGGTTGAGGATACGCAGTATTTT
TRBD2,TRBV6-5,TRBJ2-3,once,CASSVTSGIDTQYF,TGTGCCAGCAGCGTAACTAGCGGGATAGATACGCAGTATTTT
TRBD2,TRBV10-1,TRBJ2-1,NA,CASSEGTSQNEQFF,TGCGCCAGCAGTGAGGGGACTAGCCAAAATGAGCAGTTCTTC
NA,TRBV3-1/TRBV3-2,TRBJ1-2,NA,CASSHASGEGVGYTF,TGTGCCAGCAGCCATGCCTCAGGGGAGGGAGTTGGCTACACCTTC
TRBD2,TRBV5-5,TRBJ2-1,few,CASLGTSGIHNEQFF,TGTGCCAGCCTAGGGACTAGCGGGATCCACAATGAGCAGTTCTTC
NA,TRBV7-9,TRBJ2-1,NA,CASSSNRLYGEQFF,TGTGCCAGCAGCTCCAACCGCCTCTATGGTGAGCAGTTCTTC
NA,TRBV12-3/TRBV12-4,TRBJ2-2,NA,CASTSRNTGELFF,TGTGCCAGCACTTCCCGGAACACCGGGGAGCTGTTTTTT
TRBD1,TRBV12-3/TRBV12-4,TRBJ1-1,NA,CASSETGVTEAFF,TGTGCCAGCAGCGAAACAGGGGTTACTGAAGCTTTCTTT
NA,TRBV6-2/TRBV6-3,TRBJ1-1,once,CASSLRGTEAFF,TGTGCCAGCAGTCTTAGGGGGACCGAAGCTTTCTTT
NA,TRBV5-4,TRBJ2-5,NA,CASSRFGREETQYF,TGTGCCAGCAGCCGGTTCGGGCGGGAAGAGACCCAGTACTTC
TRBD2,TRBV5-1,TRBJ2-7,NA,CASSGTSGNYEQYF,TGCGCCAGCAGCGGGACTAGCGGGAACTACGAGCAGTACTTC
NA,TRBV21-1,TRBJ2-2,NA,CASSKAGRGTGELFF,TGTGCCAGCAGCAAAGCGGGCCGGGGAACCGGGGAGCTGTTTTTT
TRBD1,TRBV3-1/TRBV3-2,TRBJ1-6,NA,CASSQKKGQISYNSPLHF,TGTGCCAGCAGCCAAAAGAAGGGACAGATCTCCTATAATTCACCCCTCCACTTT
NA,TRBV3-1/TRBV3-2,TRBJ1-1,NA,CASSQGGTTGAFF,TGTGCCAGCAGCCAAGGGGGGACAACGGGAGCTTTCTTT
NA,TRBV7-9,TRBJ1-2,NA,CASSLPQPSRYGYTF,TGTGCCAGCAGCTTACCCCAACCGTCGAGGTATGGCTACACCTTC
TRBD1,TRBV24-1,TRBJ2-1,NA,CATSDRGLGTGVDNEQFF,TGTGCCACCAGTGACCGTGGGCTGGGGACAGGGGTCGACAATGAGCAGTTCTTC
TRBD2,TRBV11-2,TRBJ2-1,NA,CASSLSASGNSYNEQFF,TGTGCCAGCAGCTTATCGGCTAGCGGGAATAGCTACAATGAGCAGTTCTTC
NA,TRBV6-4,TRBJ2-1,few,CASSAAGTDYNEQFF,TGTGCCAGCAGTGCCGCTGGGACTGACTACAATGAGCAGTTCTTC
TRBD1,TRBV19,TRBJ2-1,NA,CASSPWGQGNNEQFF,TGTGCCAGTAGTCCCTGGGGACAGGGCAACAATGAGCAGTTCTTC
NA,TRBV9,TRBJ2-1,NA,CASSASTSNEQFF,TGTGCCAGCAGCGCCTCCACTTCCAATGAGCAGTTCTTC
NA,TRBV29-1,TRBJ2-6,NA,CSVDSIISGANVLTF,TGCAGCGTGGACAGTATTATCTCTGGGGCCAACGTCCTGACTTTC
TRBD1,TRBV19,TRBJ2-5,NA,CASRQGAPEETQYF,TGTGCCAGCAGACAGGGGGCACCGGAAGAGACCCAGTACTTC
NA,TRBV19,TRBJ2-7,NA,CASSILGGAYEQYF,TGTGCCAGTAGTATACTCGGGGGTGCCTACGAGCAGTACTTC
NA,TRBV19,TRBJ1-4,NA,CASTTDTGGEKLFF,TGTGCCAGTACCACGGACACCGGTGGGGAAAAACTGTTTTTT
NA,TRBV12-5,TRBJ2-1,NA,CASGLSFNEQFF,TGTGCTAGTGGTCTCTCGTTCAATGAGCAGTTCTTC
NA,TRBV7-9,TRBJ1-1,NA,CASSSPDRGGTEAFF,TGTGCCAGCAGCAGCCCGGACCGGGGAGGCACTGAAGCTTTCTTT
NA,TRBV5-6,TRBJ2-1,few,CASSEAGYNEQFF,TGTGCCAGCAGCGAGGCGGGATACAATGAGCAGTTCTTC
TRBD1,TRBV11-1,TRBJ1-6,few,CASSLVQGDSPLHF,TGTGCCAGCAGCTTAGTACAGGGGGATTCCCCCCTCCACTTT
TRBD1,TRBV19,TRBJ1-2,NA,CASTRGQGAGYTF,TGTGCCAGTACTCGTGGACAGGGGGCGGGCTACACCTTC
NA,TRBV5-1,TRBJ2-3,NA,CASSSTERTDTQYF,TGCGCCAGCAGCTCGACAGAACGCACAGATACGCAGTATTTT
NA,TRBV5-4,TRBJ1-2,NA,CASRPERGKTAPNYGYTF,TGTGCCAGCAGACCCGAGCGTGGAAAGACAGCGCCTAACTATGGCTACACCTTC
NA,TRBV21-1,TRBJ2-1,once,CASRQQLPHLSYNEQFF,TGTGCCAGCAGACAACAGCTTCCCCACTTGAGCTACAATGAGCAGTTCTTC
NA,TRBV27,TRBJ2-2,NA,CASSLRLSGELFF,TGTGCCAGCAGTTTGAGACTTTCCGGGGAGCTGTTTTTT
TRBD1,TRBV4-2,TRBJ2-5,NA,CASSQRDREETQYF,TGTGCCAGCAGCCAAAGGGACAGGGAAGAGACCCAGTACTTC
TRBD2,TRBV3-1/TRBV3-2,TRBJ2-3,NA,CASSQGRLAADTQYF,TGTGCCAGCAGCCAAGGCAGGCTAGCGGCAGATACGCAGTATTTT
NA,TRBV5-4,TRBJ1-2,NA,CASSTPAGGLRGYTF,TGTGCCAGCAGCACCCCCGCGGGGGGCCTTAGGGGCTACACCTTC
TRBD2,TRBV6-4,TRBJ2-3,NA,CASSRLAGDTDTQYF,TGTGCCAGCAGTCGACTAGCGGGGGACACAGATACGCAGTATTTT
NA,TRBV29-1,TRBJ1-4,NA,CSVDNEGRGGEKLFF,TGCAGCGTAGACAACGAAGGGAGGGGTGGTGAAAAACTGTTTTTT
NA,TRBV7-3,TRBJ2-4,once,CASSYHRDLAKNIQYF,TGTGCCAGCAGCTACCACAGGGACCTAGCCAAAAACATTCAGTACTTC
NA,TRBV30,TRBJ1-6,NA,CAWSPGPNSPLHF,TGTGCCTGGAGTCCAGGGCCGAATTCACCCCTCCACTTT
NA,TRBV7-8,TRBJ1-5,NA,CASSLWTNPQPQHF,TGTGCCAGCAGCCTCTGGACAAACCCTCAGCCCCAGCATTTT
TRBD1,TRBV4-1,TRBJ1-5,few,CASSQETGENQPQHF,TGCGCCAGCAGCCAAGAGACAGGGGAGAATCAGCCCCAGCATTTT
TRBD1,TRBV7-8,TRBJ2-4,NA,CASSSRQGYIQYF,TGTGCCAGCAGCTCGCGACAGGGGTACATTCAGTACTTC